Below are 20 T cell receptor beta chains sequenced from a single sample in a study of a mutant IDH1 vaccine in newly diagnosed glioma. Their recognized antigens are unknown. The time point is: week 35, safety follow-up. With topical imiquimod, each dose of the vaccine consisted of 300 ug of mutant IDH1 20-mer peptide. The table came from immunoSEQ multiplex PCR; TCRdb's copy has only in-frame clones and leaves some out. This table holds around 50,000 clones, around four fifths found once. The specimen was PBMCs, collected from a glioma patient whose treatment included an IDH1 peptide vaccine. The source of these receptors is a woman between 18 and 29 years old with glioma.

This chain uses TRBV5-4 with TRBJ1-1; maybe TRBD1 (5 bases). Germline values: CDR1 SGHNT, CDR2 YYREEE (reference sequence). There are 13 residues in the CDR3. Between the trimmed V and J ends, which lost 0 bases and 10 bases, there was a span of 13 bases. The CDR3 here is CASSLAEGFGAFF. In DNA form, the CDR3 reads TGTGCCAGCAGCTTGGCCGAGGGGTTTGGAGCTTTCTTT. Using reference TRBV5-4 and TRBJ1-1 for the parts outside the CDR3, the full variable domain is ETGVTQSPTHLIKTRGQQVTLRCSSQSGHNTVSWYQQALGQGPQFIFQYYREEENGRGNFPPRFSGLQFPNYSSELNVNALELDDSALYLCASSLAEGFGAFFGQGTRLTVV.

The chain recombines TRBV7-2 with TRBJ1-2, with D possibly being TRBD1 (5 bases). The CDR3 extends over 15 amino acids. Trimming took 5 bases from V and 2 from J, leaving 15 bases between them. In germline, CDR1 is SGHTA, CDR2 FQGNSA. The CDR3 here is CASSDPRQLNYGYTF. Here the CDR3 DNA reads TGTGCCAGCAGCGATCCTAGACAGCTCAACTATGGCTACACCTTC.

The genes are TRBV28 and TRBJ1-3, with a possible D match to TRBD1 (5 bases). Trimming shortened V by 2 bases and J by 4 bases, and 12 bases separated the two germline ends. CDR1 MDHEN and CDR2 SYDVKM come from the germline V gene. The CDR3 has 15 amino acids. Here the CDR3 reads CASSLGMGRGNTIYF. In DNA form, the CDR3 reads TGTGCCAGCAGTTTAGGGATGGGACGGGGAAACACCATATATTTT.

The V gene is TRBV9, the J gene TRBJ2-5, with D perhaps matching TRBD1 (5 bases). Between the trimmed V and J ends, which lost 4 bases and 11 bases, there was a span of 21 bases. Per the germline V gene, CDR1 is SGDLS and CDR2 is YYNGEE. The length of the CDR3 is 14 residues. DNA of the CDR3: TGTGCCAGCAGCAGAAGGGAAGGGGTGTATGAGCAGTACTTC. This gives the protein CASSRREGVYEQYF. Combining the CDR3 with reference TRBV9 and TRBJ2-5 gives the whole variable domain DSGVTQTPKHLITATGQRVTLRCSPRSGDLSVYWYQQSLDQGLQFLIQYYNGEERAKGNILERFSAQQFPDLHSELNLSSLELGDSALYFCASSRREGVYEQYFGPGTRLLVL.

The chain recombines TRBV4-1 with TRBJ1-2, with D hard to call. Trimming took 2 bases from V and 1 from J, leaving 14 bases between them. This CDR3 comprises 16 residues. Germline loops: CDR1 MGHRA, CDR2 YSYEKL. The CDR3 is CASSQPGGRLNYGYTF. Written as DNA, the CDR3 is TGCGCCAGCAGCCAACCGGGTGGGAGGCTTAACTATGGCTACACCTTC.

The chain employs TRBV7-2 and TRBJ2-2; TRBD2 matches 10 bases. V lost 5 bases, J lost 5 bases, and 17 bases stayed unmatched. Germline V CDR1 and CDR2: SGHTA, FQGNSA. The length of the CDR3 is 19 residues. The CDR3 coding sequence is TGTGCCAGCAGCCCGGCGGGTAGCGGGGGGCTCCGTGGAACCGGGGAGCTGTTTTTT. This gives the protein CASSPAGSGGLRGTGELFF.

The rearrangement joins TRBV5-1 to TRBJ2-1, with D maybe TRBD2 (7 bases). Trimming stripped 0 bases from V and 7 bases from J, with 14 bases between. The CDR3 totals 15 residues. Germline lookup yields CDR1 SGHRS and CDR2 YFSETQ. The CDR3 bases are TGCGCCAGCAGCTTGGTGGGGGGGGCGAGGAATGAGCAGTTCTTC. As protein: CASSLVGGARNEQFF. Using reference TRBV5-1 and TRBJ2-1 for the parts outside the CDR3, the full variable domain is KAGVTQTPRYLIKTRGQQVTLSCSPISGHRSVSWYQQTPGQGLQFLFEYFSETQRNKGNFPGRFSGRQFSNSRSEMNVSTLELGDSALYLCASSLVGGARNEQFFGPGTRLTVL.

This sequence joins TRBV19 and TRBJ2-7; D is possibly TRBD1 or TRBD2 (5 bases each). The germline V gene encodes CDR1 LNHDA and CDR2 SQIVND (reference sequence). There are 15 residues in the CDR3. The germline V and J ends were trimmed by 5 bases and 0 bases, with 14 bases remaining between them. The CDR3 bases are TGTGCCAGTAGTGTGGGACGGCCAACCTCCTACGAGCAGTACTTC. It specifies CASSVGRPTSYEQYF.

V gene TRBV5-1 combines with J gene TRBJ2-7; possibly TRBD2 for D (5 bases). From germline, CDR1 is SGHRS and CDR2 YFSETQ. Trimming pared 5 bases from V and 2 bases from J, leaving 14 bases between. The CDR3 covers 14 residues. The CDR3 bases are TGCGCCAGCAGTCCGGCGGGTCAAGCCTACGAGCAGTACTTC. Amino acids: CASSPAGQAYEQYF.

DNA of the CDR3: TGTGCCAGCAGGGTTGACAGGGGCACCGGGGAGCTGTTTTTT. This encodes CASRVDRGTGELFF. This sequence joins TRBV6-1 and TRBJ2-2; 8 bases agree with TRBD1. V lost 6 bases, J lost 4 bases, and 4 bases stayed unmatched. Germline V gene data show CDR1 as MNHNS and CDR2 as SASEGT. The CDR3 has 14 amino acids.

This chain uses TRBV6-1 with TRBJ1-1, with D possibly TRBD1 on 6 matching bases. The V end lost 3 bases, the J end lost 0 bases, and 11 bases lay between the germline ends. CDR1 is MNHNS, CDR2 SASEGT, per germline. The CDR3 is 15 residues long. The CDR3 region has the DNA TGTGCCAGCAGTGACACAGGGACTATGAACACTGAAGCTTTCTTT. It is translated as CASSDTGTMNTEAFF.

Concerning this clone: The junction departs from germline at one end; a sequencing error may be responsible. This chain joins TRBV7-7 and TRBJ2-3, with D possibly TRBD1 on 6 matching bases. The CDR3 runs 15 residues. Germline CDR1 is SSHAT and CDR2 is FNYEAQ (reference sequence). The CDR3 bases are TGTGCTAGCAGCTTGGGCAGGGGAATCACAGATACGCAGTATTTT. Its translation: CASSLGRGITDTQYF.

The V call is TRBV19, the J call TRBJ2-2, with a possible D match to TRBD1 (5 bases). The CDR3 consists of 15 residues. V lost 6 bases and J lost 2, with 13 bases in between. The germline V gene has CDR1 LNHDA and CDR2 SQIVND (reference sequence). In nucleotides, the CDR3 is TGTGCCAGTAGGCCCCAAGGGGCAAACACCGGGGAGCTGTTTTTT. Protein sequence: CASRPQGANTGELFF.

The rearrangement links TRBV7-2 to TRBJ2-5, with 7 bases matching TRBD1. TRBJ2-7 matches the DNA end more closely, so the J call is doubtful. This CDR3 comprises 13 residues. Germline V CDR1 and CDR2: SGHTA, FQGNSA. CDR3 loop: CASSSHTGDEQYF. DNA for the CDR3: TGTGCCAGCAGCTCGCATACAGGGGACGAGCAGTACTTC.

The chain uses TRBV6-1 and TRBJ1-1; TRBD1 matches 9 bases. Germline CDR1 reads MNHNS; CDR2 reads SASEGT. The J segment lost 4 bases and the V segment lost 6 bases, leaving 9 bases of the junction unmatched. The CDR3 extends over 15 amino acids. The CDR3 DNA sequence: TGTGCCAGCAGGATACAGGGGGCGAGAGGCACTGAAGCTTTCTTT. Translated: CASRIQGARGTEAFF.

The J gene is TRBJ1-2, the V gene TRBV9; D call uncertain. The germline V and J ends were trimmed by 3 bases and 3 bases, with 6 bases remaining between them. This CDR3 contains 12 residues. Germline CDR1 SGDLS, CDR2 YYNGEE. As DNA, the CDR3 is TGTGCCAGCAGCGCCGACTACTATGGCTACACCTTC. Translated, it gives CASSADYYGYTF.

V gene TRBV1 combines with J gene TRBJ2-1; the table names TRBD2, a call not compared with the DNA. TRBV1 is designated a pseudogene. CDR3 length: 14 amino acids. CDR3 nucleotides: TGCACCAGCAGCCAAGAGGTACGGGGGAATGAGCAGTTCTTC. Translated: CTSSQEVRGNEQFF.

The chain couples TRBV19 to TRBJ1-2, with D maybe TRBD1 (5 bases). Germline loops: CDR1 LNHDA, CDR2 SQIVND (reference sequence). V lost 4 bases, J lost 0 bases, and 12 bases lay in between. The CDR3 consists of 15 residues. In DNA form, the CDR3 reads TGTGCCAGTAGTACCGGGGGGGGTTCTAACTATGGCTACACCTTC. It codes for CASSTGGGSNYGYTF.

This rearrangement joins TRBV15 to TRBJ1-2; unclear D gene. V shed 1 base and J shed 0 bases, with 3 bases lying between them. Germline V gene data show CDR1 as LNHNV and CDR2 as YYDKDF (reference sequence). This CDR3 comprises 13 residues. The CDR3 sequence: CATSRGANYGYTF. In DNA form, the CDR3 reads TGTGCCACCAGCAGAGGGGCTAACTATGGCTACACCTTC.

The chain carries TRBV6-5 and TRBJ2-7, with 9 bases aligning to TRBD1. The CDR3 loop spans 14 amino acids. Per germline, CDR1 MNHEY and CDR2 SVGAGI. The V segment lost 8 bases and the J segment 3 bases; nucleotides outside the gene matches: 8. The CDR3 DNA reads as TGTGCCAGCTGGGCATACAGGGGGCGCTACGAGCAGTACTTC. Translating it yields CASWAYRGRYEQYF.